This TCR beta chain stems from a study of blood T cell repertoires in COVID-19. About the research overall: From T cells, B-cell-depleted T cells, or PBMCs came the material, which was cDNA or gDNA.

Original processing notes: Reference gene primers were amplified, and this amplification served to estimate nucleated cell counts. Generated by immunoSEQ multiplex PCR, the TCRdb table keeps only in-frame clones and is missing some. V and J calls and clone size come straight from that table; D and trimming were deduced from the DNA. Of 120,000 to 150,000 clones in the sample, 80% to 90% are singletons; the top ten hold 35% to 40%. This TCR derives from a human donor in a cohort sampled during active COVID-19. Sequencing was done on a sample of peripheral blood.

DNA of the CDR3: TGCGCCAGCACCGGCCGGGGACACCCGAACACTGAAGCTTTCTTT. Translating it yields CASTGRGHPNTEAFF. V usage is TRBV23-1 and J usage is TRBJ1-1; TRBD1 is a possible D gene (6 bases). TRBV23-1 is placed among ORFs of uncertain function. The CDR3 is 15 amino acids. Trimming cost V 7 bases and J 1 base, with 16 bases left between them.